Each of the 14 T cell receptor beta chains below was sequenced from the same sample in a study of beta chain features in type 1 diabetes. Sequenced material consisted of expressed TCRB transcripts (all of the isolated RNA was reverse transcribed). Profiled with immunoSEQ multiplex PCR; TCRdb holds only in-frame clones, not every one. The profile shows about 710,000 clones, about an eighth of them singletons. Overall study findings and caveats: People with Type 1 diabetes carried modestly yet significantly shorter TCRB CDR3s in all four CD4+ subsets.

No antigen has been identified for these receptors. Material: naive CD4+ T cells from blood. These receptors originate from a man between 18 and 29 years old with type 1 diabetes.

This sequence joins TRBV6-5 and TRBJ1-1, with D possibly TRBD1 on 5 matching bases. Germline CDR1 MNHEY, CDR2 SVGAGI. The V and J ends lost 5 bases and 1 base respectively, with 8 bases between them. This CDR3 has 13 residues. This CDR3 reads CASSRRENTEAFF. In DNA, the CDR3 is TGTGCCAGCAGTCGCAGGGAGAACACTGAAGCTTTCTTT.

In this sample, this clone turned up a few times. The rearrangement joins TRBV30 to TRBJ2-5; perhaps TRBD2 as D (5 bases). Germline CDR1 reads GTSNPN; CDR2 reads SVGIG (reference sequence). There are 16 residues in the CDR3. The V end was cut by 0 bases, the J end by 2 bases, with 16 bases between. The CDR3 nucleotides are TGTGCCTGGAGTGTAATAAAGGTCGGAGGTCAAGAGACCCAGTACTTC. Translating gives CAWSVIKVGGQETQYF. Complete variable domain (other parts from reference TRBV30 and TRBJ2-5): SQTIHQWPATLVQPVGSPLSLECTVEGTSNPNLYWYRQAAGRGLQLLFYSVGIGQISSEVPQNLSASRPQDRQFILSSKKLLLSDSGFYLCAWSVIKVGGQETQYFGPGTRLLVL.

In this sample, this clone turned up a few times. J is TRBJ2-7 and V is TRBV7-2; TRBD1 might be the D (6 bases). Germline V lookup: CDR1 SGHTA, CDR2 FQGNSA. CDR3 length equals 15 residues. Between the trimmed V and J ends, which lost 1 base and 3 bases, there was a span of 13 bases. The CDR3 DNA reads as TGTGCCAGCAGCTTAGGGACAGCCTGGGGCTACGAGCAGTACTTC. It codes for CASSLGTAWGYEQYF.

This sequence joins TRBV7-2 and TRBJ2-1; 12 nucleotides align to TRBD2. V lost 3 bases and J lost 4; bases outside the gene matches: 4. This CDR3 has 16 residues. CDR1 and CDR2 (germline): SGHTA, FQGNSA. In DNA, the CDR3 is TGTGCCAGCAGCTTGACTGGACTAGCGGGGTACAATGAGCAGTTCTTC. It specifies CASSLTGLAGYNEQFF.

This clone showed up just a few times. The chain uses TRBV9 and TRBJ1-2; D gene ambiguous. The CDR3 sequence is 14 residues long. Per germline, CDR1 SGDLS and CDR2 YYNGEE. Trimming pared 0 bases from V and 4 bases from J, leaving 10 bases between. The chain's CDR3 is CASSVVSGSYGYTF. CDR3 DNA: TGTGCCAGCAGCGTAGTGAGTGGCAGCTATGGCTACACCTTC.

The CDR3 spells CASSIPGTHQPQHF. The CDR3 region has the DNA TGCGCCAGCAGCATACCCGGGACCCATCAGCCCCAGCATTTT. V gene TRBV4-1 combines with J gene TRBJ1-5, with D tentatively TRBD1 (5 bases). This CDR3 is 14 amino acids long. V lost 5 bases to trimming and J lost 5 bases, with 13 bases between them. CDR1 and CDR2 (germline): MGHRA, YSYEKL.

The CDR3 DNA reads as TGTGCCAGCAGTTCGGGACACAGGTCGGATTCTGAAAAACTGTTTTTT. Protein sequence: CASSSGHRSDSEKLFF. V is TRBV28 and J is TRBJ1-4, with a weak D call TRBD1 (6 bases). CDR3 length equals 16 residues. Germline CDR1 is MDHEN and CDR2 is SYDVKM. Trimming cost V 4 bases and J 7 bases, with 19 bases left between them.

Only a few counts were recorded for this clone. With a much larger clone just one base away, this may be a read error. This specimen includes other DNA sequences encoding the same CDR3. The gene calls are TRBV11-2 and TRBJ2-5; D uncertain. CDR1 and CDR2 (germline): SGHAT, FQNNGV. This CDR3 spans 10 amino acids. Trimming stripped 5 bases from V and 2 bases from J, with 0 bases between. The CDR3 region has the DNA TGTGCCAGCAGCCAAGAGACCCAGTACTTC. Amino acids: CASSQETQYF.

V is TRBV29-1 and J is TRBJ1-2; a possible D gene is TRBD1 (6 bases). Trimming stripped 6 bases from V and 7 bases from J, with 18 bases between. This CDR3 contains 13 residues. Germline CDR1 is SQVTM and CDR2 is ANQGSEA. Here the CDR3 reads CSVDPGTSIGYTF. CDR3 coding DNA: TGCAGCGTGGATCCCGGGACATCTATTGGCTACACCTTC.

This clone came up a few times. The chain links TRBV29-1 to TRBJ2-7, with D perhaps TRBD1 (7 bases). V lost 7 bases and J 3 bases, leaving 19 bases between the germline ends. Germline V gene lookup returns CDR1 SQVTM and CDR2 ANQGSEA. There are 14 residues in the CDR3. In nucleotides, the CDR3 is TGCAGCGCCGGGGGACCGGGACAGAACTACGAGCAGTACTTC. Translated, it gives CSAGGPGQNYEQYF.

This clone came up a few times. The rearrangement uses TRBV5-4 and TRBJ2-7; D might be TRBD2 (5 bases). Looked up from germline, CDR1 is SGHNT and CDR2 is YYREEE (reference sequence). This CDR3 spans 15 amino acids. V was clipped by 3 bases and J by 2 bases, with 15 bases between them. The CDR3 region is CASSSRGRETYEQYF. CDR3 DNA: TGTGCCAGCAGCTCCCGCGGACGGGAAACCTACGAGCAGTACTTC. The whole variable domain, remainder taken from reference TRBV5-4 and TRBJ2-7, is ETGVTQSPTHLIKTRGQQVTLRCSSQSGHNTVSWYQQALGQGPQFIFQYYREEENGRGNFPPRFSGLQFPNYSSELNVNALELDDSALYLCASSSRGRETYEQYFGPGTRLTVT.

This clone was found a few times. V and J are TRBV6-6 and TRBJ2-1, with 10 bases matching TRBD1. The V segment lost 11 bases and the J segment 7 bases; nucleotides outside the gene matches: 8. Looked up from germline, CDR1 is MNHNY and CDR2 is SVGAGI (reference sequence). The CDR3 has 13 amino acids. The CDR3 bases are TGTGCCGCCCGCGGGACAGGGGCTAATGAGCAGTTCTTC. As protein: CAARGTGANEQFF.

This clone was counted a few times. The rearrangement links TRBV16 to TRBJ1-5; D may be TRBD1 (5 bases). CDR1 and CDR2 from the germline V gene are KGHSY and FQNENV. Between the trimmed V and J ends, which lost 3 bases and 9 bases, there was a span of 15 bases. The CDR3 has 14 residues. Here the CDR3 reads CASSHYRRHRPQHF. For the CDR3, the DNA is TGTGCCAGCAGCCACTACAGGAGACATAGGCCCCAGCATTTT.

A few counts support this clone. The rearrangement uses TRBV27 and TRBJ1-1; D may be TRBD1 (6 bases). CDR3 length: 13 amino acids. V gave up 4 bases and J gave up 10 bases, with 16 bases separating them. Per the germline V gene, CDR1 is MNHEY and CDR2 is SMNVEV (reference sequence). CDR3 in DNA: TGTGCCAGCAGTTATCGGGCAGGGGTCATAGCTTTCTTT. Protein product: CASSYRAGVIAFF.